The 21 T cell receptor beta chains below all came from one sample that was sequenced in a study of T cell responses to AZD1222 COVID-19 vaccine. The assay was immunoSEQ multiplex PCR, and TCRdb's table has in-frame clones only and misses some. In the table there are around 120,000 clones, 92% of which are singletons. Here the sequenced sample was peripheral blood, taken on day 0 of AZD1222 vaccination. The receptors were sampled from an adult in good health.

This sequence joins TRBV19 and TRBJ1-2, with 7 bases that match TRBD1. This CDR3 contains 15 residues. The germline gives CDR1 LNHDA, CDR2 SQIVND (reference sequence). V gave up 4 bases and J gave up 2 bases; unmatched junction bases: 7. CDR3 DNA sequence: TGTGCCAGTAGTAACAGACAGGGTATCAACTATGGCTACACCTTC. It specifies CASSNRQGINYGYTF.

This clone was observed once. This sequence joins TRBV20-1 and TRBJ2-1; D gene unclear. The V end lost 3 bases, the J end lost 0 bases, and 6 bases lay between the germline ends. The CDR3 spans 13 residues. CDR1 and CDR2 from the germline V gene are DFQATT and SNEGSKA (reference sequence). CDR3 sequence reads: CSASFGSYNEQFF. The DNA for the CDR3 is TGCAGTGCTAGTTTCGGCTCCTACAATGAGCAGTTCTTC.

V usage is TRBV2 and J usage is TRBJ2-1; 9 bases align to TRBD2. CDR3 size: 14 residues. The J segment lost 7 bases and the V segment lost 6 bases, leaving 7 bases of the junction unmatched. Germline CDR1 reads SNHLY; CDR2 reads FYNNEI. CDR3 residues: CASRGLALGNEQFF. The CDR3 DNA follows: TGTGCCAGCAGGGGACTAGCTCTGGGGAATGAGCAGTTCTTC.

The V call is TRBV11-2, the J call TRBJ2-1; 8 bases map to TRBD1. The length of the CDR3 is 16 residues. From germline, CDR1 is SGHAT and CDR2 FQNNGV. V gave up 4 bases and J gave up 0 bases; unmatched junction bases: 5. CDR3 DNA: TGTGCCAGCAGCTACTACAGGGGGTCCTCCTACAATGAGCAGTTCTTC. It is translated as CASSYYRGSSYNEQFF.

V and J are TRBV24-1 and TRBJ2-1; D might be TRBD1 (6 bases). The CDR3 has 17 residues. The germline CDR1 and CDR2 sequences are KGHDR and SFDVKD. V lost 0 bases to trimming and J lost 5 bases, with 16 bases between them. CDR3 sequence reads: CATSDLEDSPHHNEQFF. DNA for the CDR3: TGTGCCACCAGTGATTTGGAGGACAGCCCCCATCACAATGAGCAGTTCTTC.

V usage is TRBV13 and J usage is TRBJ2-7; a possible D gene is TRBD1 (6 bases). This CDR3 has 15 residues. V was shortened by 5 bases and J by 5 bases, with 19 bases between the two germline ends. Germline V gives CDR1 PRHDT, CDR2 FYEKMQ (reference sequence). CDR3 coding DNA: TGTGCCAGCAGCGAGGGGGACGTAGGCCCCAACGAGCAGTACTTC. Its protein is CASSEGDVGPNEQYF.

This sequence joins TRBV29-1 and TRBJ1-2; D unclear. The CDR3 contains 13 residues. Germline V gene data show CDR1 as SQVTM and CDR2 as ANQGSEA. The ends were cut back, 7 bases at V and 4 bases at J, with 16 bases in the middle. The CDR3 here is CSARLGWAYGYTF. The CDR3, as DNA: TGCAGCGCCCGCCTGGGCTGGGCCTATGGCTACACCTTC.

V and J are TRBV3-1 (or the pseudogene TRBV3-2) and TRBJ2-3; perhaps TRBD2 as D (6 bases). This CDR3 is 16 amino acids long. The V end lost 1 base, the J end lost 1 base, and 12 bases lay between the germline ends. CDR1 and CDR2 from the germline V gene are LGHDT and YNNKEL (reference sequence). CDR3 amino acids: CASSQGEAGRTDTQYF. CDR3 nucleotides: TGTGCCAGCAGCCAAGGGGAGGCGGGGCGCACAGATACGCAGTATTTT.

The DNA of the CDR3 is TGTGCCAGCAGCCCCGCGAATTACAATGAGCAGTTCTTC. Its protein is CASSPANYNEQFF. The chain joins TRBV7-3 to TRBJ2-1; no reliable D call. Germline lookup yields CDR1 SGHTA and CDR2 FQGTGA. V lost 5 bases and J lost 4, with 9 bases in between. The CDR3 sequence is 13 residues long.

The chain recombines TRBV14 with TRBJ2-7; TRBD1 matches 12 bases. The CDR3 extends over 19 amino acids. CDR1 and CDR2 from the germline V gene are SGHDN and FVKESK. V lost 4 bases to trimming and J lost 2 bases; unmatched junction nucleotides: 15. The CDR3 protein is CASSPTPGTGGGRPYEQYF. CDR3 bases: TGTGCCAGCAGCCCGACCCCCGGGACAGGGGGCGGAAGGCCCTACGAGCAGTACTTC. The whole variable domain, remainder taken from reference TRBV14 and TRBJ2-7, is EAGVTQFPSHSVIEKGQTVTLRCDPISGHDNLYWYRRVMGKEIKFLLHFVKESKQDESGMPNNRFLAERTGGTYSTLKVQPAELEDSGVYFCASSPTPGTGGGRPYEQYFGPGTRLTVT.

The chain carries TRBV19 and TRBJ1-5; tentatively, D is TRBD1 (5 bases). Germline CDR1 LNHDA, CDR2 SQIVND (reference sequence). The CDR3 runs to 18 residues. Trimming cost V 7 bases and J 1 base, with 23 bases left between them. CDR3 region: CASIGGGSGLESNQPQHF. CDR3 DNA sequence: TGTGCCAGTATTGGAGGAGGTTCAGGGCTTGAGAGCAATCAGCCCCAGCATTTT.

The count of this clone is one. The V and J genes are TRBV28 and TRBJ2-7, with 7 bases fitting TRBD2. Germline trimming cut 8 bases from V and 2 bases from J; bases unmatched to any gene: 12. Germline assignment: CDR1 MDHEN and CDR2 SYDVKM. This CDR3 region has 15 residues. The CDR3 DNA sequence: TGTGCCAGCGGGACCTCAGCGGGGCTAACCTACGAGCAGTACTTC. Translating gives CASGTSAGLTYEQYF.

J is TRBJ2-7 and V is TRBV4-1; D is perhaps TRBD1 or TRBD2 (5 bases each). V gave up 3 bases and J gave up 7 bases, with 28 bases separating them. From germline, CDR1 is MGHRA and CDR2 YSYEKL. This CDR3 is 18 amino acids long. The CDR3 loop is CASSQPPGADSSTGEQYF. The CDR3, as DNA: TGCGCCAGCAGCCAGCCGCCTGGGGCGGATTCCTCTACGGGGGAGCAGTACTTC.

Note on this clone: At one of its ends the junction is not consistent with the germline gene, which may arise from a read error. The gene calls are TRBV6-5 and TRBJ2-7; tentative D call: TRBD2 (5 bases). The CDR3 runs to 12 residues. Germline values: CDR1 MNHEY, CDR2 SVGAGI. The CDR3 nucleotides read TGCTCGGCAGGACTTTTCCCAAACGAGCAGTACTTC. It is translated as CSAGLFPNEQYF.

The rearrangement joins TRBV27 to TRBJ2-1; possible D gene TRBD1, 5 bases. Looked up from germline, CDR1 is MNHEY and CDR2 is SMNVEV (reference sequence). V was clipped by 5 bases and J by 4 bases, with 9 bases between them. The CDR3 spans 13 residues. Here the CDR3 DNA reads TGTGCCAGCAGTCCCCAGGGATACAATGAGCAGTTCTTC. It encodes CASSPQGYNEQFF.

The V call is TRBV28, the J call TRBJ1-5; no clear D gene. The germline gives CDR1 MDHEN, CDR2 SYDVKM. The germline V and J ends were trimmed by 5 bases and 7 bases, with 9 bases remaining between them. The length of the CDR3 is 12 residues. CDR3 residues: CASSSGGQPQHF. In DNA, the CDR3 is TGTGCCAGCAGTAGTGGAGGGCAGCCCCAGCATTTT.

This clone was counted between two and nine times. The chain combines TRBV13 with TRBJ2-1; 13 nucleotides line up with TRBD2. Germline CDR1 reads PRHDT; CDR2 reads FYEKMQ (reference sequence). The CDR3 extends over 15 amino acids. With 7 bases clipped from V and 4 bases from J, the junction kept 4 bases outside the gene matches. The CDR3 loop is CASTETSGRYNEQFF. Here the CDR3 DNA reads TGTGCCAGCACCGAGACTAGCGGGAGGTACAATGAGCAGTTCTTC.

This chain uses TRBV25-1 with TRBJ1-1; TRBD1 agrees at 8 bases. The germline CDR1 and CDR2 sequences are MGHDK and SYGVNS. There are 18 residues in the CDR3. With V trimmed by 0 bases and J by 0 bases, 9 bases remained unmatched. The CDR3 nucleotides are TGTGCCAGCAGTGAATATAGGACAGGGTCCGAAATGAACACTGAAGCTTTCTTT. Encoded protein: CASSEYRTGSEMNTEAFF.

CDR3 DNA: TGTGCCAGTAGTGCCCCTAGTTATGGCTACACCTTC. It codes for CASSAPSYGYTF. The chain uses TRBV19 and TRBJ1-2; D unresolved. The germline gives CDR1 LNHDA, CDR2 SQIVND (reference sequence). This CDR3 has 12 residues. The ends were cut back, 5 bases at V and 5 bases at J, with 9 bases in the middle.

V is TRBV9 and J is TRBJ1-2; 7 positions agree with TRBD1. Germline lookup yields CDR1 SGDLS and CDR2 YYNGEE. The CDR3 covers 13 residues. Trimming cost V 5 bases and J 2 bases; bases outside gene matches: 3. The CDR3 nucleotides are TGTGCCAGCAGGGGGGGACAGAACTATGGCTACACCTTC. Translating it yields CASRGGQNYGYTF.

This chain joins TRBV2 and TRBJ1-2; unclear D gene. Germline lookup yields CDR1 SNHLY and CDR2 FYNNEI. Between the trimmed V and J ends, which lost 8 bases and 0 bases, there was a span of 16 bases. The length of the CDR3 is 15 residues. The DNA of the CDR3 is TGTGCCAGCCGGGTCGAGGTCAATCCTAACTATGGCTACACCTTC. Translated: CASRVEVNPNYGYTF.